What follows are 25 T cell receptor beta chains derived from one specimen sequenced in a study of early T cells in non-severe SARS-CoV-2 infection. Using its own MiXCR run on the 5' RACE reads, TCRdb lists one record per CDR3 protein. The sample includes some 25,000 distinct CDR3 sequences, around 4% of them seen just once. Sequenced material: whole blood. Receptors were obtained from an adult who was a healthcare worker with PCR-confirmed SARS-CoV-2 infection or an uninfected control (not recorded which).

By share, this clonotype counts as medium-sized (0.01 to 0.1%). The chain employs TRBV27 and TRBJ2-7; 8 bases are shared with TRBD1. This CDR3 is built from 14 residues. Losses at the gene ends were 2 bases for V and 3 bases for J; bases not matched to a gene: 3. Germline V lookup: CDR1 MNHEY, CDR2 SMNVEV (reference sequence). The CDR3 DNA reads TGTGCCAGCAGTTTACAGGGGGCCAACTACGAGCAGTACTTC. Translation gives CASSLQGANYEQYF.

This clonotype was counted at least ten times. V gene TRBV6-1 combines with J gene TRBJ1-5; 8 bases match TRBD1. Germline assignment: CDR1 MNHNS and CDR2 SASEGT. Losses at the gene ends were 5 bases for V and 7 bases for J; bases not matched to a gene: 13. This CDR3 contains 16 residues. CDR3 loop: CASSPTGTGGRQPQHF. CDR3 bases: TGTGCCAGCAGTCCCACCGGTACAGGGGGGAGGCAGCCCCAGCATTTT.

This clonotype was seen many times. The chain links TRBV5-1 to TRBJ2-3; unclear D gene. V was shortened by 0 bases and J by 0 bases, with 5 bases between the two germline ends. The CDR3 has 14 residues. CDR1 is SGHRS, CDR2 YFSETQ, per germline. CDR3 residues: CASSLGHSTDTQYF. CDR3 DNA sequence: TGCGCCAGCAGCTTGGGGCATAGCACAGATACGCAGTATTTT.

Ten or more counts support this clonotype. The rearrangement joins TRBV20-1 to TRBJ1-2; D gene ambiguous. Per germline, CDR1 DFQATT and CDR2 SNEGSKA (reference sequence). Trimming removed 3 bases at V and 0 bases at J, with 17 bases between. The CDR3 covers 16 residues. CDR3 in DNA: TGCAGTGCTAGTCCCCCGGGTTACGGATCTAACTATGGCTACACCTTC. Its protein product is CSASPPGYGSNYGYTF.

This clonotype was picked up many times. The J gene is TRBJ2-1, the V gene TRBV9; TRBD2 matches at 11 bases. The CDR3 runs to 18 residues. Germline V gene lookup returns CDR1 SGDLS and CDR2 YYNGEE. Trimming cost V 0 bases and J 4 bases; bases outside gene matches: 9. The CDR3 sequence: CASSVENPGLAAYNEQFF. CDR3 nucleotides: TGTGCCAGCAGCGTAGAAAACCCGGGACTAGCGGCTTACAATGAGCAGTTCTTC.

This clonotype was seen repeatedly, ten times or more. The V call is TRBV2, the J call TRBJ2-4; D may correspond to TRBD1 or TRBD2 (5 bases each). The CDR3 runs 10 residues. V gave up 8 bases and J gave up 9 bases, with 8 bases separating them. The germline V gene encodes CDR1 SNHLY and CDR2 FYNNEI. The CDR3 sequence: CASEGLIQYF. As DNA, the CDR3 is TGTGCCAGCGAGGGGCTCATTCAGTACTTC. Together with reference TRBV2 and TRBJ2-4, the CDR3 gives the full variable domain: EPEVTQTPSHQVTQMGQEVILRCVPISNHLYFYWYRQILGQKVEFLVSFYNNEISEKSEIFDDQFSVERPDGSNFTLKIRSTKLEDSAMYFCASEGLIQYFGAGTRLSVL.

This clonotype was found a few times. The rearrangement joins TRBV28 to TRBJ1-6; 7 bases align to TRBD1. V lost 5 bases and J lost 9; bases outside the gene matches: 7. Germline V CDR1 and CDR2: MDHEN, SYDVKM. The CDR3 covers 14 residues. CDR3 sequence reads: CASSLGTGVSPLHF. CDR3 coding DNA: TGTGCCAGCAGTCTCGGAACAGGGGTTTCACCCCTCCACTTT.

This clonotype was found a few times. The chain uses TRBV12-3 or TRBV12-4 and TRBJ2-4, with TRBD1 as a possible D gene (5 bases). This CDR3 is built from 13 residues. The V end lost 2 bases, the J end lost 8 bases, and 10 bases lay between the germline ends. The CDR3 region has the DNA TGTGCCAGCAGTTTATTTTTAGGGGACATTCAGTACTTC. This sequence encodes CASSLFLGDIQYF.

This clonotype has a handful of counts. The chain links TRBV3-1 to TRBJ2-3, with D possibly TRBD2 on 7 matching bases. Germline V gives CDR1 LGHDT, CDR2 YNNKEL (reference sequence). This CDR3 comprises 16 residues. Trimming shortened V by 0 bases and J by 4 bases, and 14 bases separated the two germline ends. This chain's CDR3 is CASSQEGGVAADTQYF. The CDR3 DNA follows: TGTGCCAGCAGCCAAGAAGGGGGGGTAGCGGCAGATACGCAGTATTTT.

CDR3 sequence: CSARGVDSGYNEQFF. CDR3 DNA: TGCAGTGCTAGAGGGGTCGATAGCGGATACAATGAGCAGTTCTTC. The genes are TRBV20-1 and TRBJ2-1; the D gene is possibly TRBD2 (6 bases). The V and J ends lost 1 base and 4 bases respectively, with 14 bases between them. Germline V gives CDR1 DFQATT, CDR2 SNEGSKA (reference sequence). This CDR3 is 15 amino acids long.

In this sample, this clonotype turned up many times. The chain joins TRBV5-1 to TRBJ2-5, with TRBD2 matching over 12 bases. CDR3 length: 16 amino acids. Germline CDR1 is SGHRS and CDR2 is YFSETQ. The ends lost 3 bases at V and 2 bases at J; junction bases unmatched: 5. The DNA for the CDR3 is TGCGCCAGCAGCTCGGCGACTAGCGGGAGACAAGAGACCCAGTACTTC. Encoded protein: CASSSATSGRQETQYF.

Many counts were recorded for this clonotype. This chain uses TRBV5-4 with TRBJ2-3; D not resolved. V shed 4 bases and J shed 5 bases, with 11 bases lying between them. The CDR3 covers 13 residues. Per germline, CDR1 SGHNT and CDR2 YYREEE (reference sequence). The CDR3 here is CASSVSPRDTQYF. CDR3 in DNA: TGTGCCAGCAGCGTAAGCCCCAGAGATACGCAGTATTTT.

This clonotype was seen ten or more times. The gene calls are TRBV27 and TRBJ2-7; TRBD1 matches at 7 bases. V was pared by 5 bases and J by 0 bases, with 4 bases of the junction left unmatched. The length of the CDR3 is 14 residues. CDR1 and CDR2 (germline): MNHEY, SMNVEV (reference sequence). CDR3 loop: CASSNRQGSYEQYF. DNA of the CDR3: TGTGCCAGCAGTAATCGACAGGGCTCCTACGAGCAGTACTTC.

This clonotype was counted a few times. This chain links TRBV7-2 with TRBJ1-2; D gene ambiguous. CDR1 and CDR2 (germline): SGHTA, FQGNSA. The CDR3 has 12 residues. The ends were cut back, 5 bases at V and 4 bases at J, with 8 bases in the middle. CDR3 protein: CASSPISYGYTF. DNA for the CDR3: TGTGCCAGCAGCCCGATCAGCTATGGCTACACCTTC.

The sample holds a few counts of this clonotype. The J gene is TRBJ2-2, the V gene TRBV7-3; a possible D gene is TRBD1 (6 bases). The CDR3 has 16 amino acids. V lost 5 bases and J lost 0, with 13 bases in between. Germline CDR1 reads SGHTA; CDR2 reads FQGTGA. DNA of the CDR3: TGTGCCAGCAGCCCCCATCAGGGGCCGAACACCGGGGAGCTGTTTTTT. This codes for CASSPHQGPNTGELFF.

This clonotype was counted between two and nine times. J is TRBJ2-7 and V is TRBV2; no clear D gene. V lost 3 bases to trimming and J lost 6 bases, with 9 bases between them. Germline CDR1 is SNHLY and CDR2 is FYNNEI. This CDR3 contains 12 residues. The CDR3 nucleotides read TGTGCCAGCAGTGAGGGTGAAGGCGAGCAGTACTTC. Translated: CASSEGEGEQYF.

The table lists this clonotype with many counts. The CDR3 region has the DNA TGTGCCAGCAGGCAGAGTCCAGGGGGATCCTACGAGCAGTACTTC. It codes for CASRQSPGGSYEQYF. The chain joins TRBV6-5 to TRBJ2-7, with 7 bases that match TRBD1. The CDR3 consists of 15 residues. The V segment lost 6 bases and the J segment 1 base; nucleotides outside the gene matches: 9. In germline, CDR1 is MNHEY, CDR2 SVGAGI.

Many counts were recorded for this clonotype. CDR3: CASSFGAGITGKEQYF. The CDR3 nucleotides are TGTGCCAGCAGTTTTGGCGCCGGGATAACTGGGAAAGAGCAGTACTTC. This chain connects TRBV28 to TRBJ2-7; tentative D call: TRBD2 (5 bases). The length of the CDR3 is 16 residues. V gave up 3 bases and J gave up 7 bases, with 22 bases separating them. Germline V gene lookup returns CDR1 MDHEN and CDR2 SYDVKM.

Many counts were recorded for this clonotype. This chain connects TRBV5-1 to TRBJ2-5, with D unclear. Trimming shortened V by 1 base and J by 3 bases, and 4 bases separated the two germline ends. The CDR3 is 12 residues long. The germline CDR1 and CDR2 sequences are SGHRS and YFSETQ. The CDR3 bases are TGCGCCAGCAGCTTGCCCAAAGAGACCCAGTACTTC. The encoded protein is CASSLPKETQYF.

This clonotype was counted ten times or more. The CDR3 here is CASSLGTLAGYEQYF. The DNA for the CDR3 is TGTGCCAGCAGTTTAGGGACTCTAGCGGGGTACGAGCAGTACTTC. The chain uses TRBV12-3 or TRBV12-4 and TRBJ2-7; TRBD2 agrees at 9 bases. Trimming took 1 base from V and 4 from J; bases not matched to a gene: 5. The CDR3 runs to 15 residues.

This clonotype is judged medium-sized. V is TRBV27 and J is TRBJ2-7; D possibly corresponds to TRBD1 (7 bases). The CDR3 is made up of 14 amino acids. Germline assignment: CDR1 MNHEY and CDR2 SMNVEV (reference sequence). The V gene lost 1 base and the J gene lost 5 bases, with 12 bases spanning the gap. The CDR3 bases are TGTGCCAGCAGTTTATACAGGGGCGGGAACGAGCAGTACTTC. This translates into CASSLYRGGNEQYF.

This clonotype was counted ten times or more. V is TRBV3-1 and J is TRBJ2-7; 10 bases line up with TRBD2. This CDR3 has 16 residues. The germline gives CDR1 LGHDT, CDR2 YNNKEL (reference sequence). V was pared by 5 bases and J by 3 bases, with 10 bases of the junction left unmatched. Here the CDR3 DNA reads TGTGCCAGCAGCAAAGGGGCTAGCGGGAGTAGCTACGAGCAGTACTTC. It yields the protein CASSKGASGSSYEQYF.

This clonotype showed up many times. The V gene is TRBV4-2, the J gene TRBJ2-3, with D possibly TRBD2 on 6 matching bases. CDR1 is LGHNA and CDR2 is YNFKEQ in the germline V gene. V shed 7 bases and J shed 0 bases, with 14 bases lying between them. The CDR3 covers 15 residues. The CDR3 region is CASKSGGASTDTQYF. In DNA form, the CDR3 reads TGTGCCAGCAAAAGTGGCGGGGCTAGCACAGATACGCAGTATTTT.

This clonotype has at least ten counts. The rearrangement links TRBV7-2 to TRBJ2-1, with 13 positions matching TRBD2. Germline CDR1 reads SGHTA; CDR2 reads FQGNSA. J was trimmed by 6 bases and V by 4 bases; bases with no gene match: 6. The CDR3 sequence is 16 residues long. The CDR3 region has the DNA TGTGCCAGCAGCTCTGGACTAGCGGGAGCCCGCAATGAGCAGTTCTTC. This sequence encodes CASSSGLAGARNEQFF.

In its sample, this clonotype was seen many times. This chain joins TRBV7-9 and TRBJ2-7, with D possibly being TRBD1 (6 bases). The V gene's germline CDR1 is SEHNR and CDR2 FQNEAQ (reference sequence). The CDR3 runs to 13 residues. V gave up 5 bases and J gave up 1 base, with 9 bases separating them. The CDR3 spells CASSVDSSYEQYF. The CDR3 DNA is TGTGCCAGCAGCGTGGACAGTTCCTACGAGCAGTACTTC.